The rows below give T cell receptor beta chains drawn from one sample of a study of blood T cell repertoires in COVID-19. The method was immunoSEQ multiplex PCR; TCRdb's version includes in-frame clones alone and lacks a portion of them. The repertoire holds under 55,000 clones, with less than 80% as singletons. Sequenced material: peripheral blood. These receptors were obtained from a man between 65 and 85 years old with acute or convalescent COVID-19. CDR3s include the opening cysteine and the closing phenylalanine or tryptophan. The D gene is left open where the match is weak. Only some rows state a clone size, as once, few, many or a class for expanded clones.

j_call d_call clone_size v_call cdr3_aa cdr3_nt
TRBJ1-1 TRBD1 NA TRBV7-8 CASSHRTGRGTEAFF TGTGCCAGCAGCCACCGGACAGGGCGGGGCACTGAAGCTTTCTTT
TRBJ1-2 TRBD1 NA TRBV6-4 CASSPGTASNYGYTF TGTGCCAGCAGCCCTGGGACAGCTTCTAACTATGGCTACACCTTC
TRBJ2-2 TRBD2 NA TRBV4-3 CASSQGPGGTGELFF TGCGCCAGCAGCCAAGGGCCGGGGGGGACCGGGGAGCTGTTTTTT
TRBJ2-3 NA NA TRBV5-4 CASSSPYSPDTQYF TGTGCCAGCAGCTCACCCTACAGCCCAGATACGCAGTATTTT
TRBJ2-3 NA NA TRBV7-8 CASSLVGTDTQYF TGTGCCAGCAGCTTAGTAGGCACAGATACGCAGTATTTT
TRBJ1-4 NA NA TRBV14 CASSQDRREKLFF TGTGCCAGCAGCCAAGATAGGAGGGAAAAACTGTTTTTT
TRBJ2-1 NA NA TRBV7-2 CASTPPRTAYNEQFF TGTGCCAGCACCCCACCCCGGACAGCTTACAATGAGCAGTTCTTC
TRBJ2-3 TRBD1 NA TRBV5-1 CASSRWTGVNTDTQYF TGCGCCAGCAGCCGGTGGACAGGGGTTAACACAGATACGCAGTATTTT
TRBJ2-5 NA medium-sized TRBV29-1 CSVPRGPRETQYF TGCAGCGTTCCGCGGGGTCCTAGGGAGACCCAGTACTTC
TRBJ1-1 NA NA TRBV18 CASSPRQGWTEAFF TGTGCCAGCTCACCAAGGCAGGGCTGGACTGAAGCTTTCTTT
TRBJ2-3 TRBD2 NA TRBV7-2 CASSSRPGLAGTRYF TGTGCCAGCAGCTCCCGACCCGGACTAGCGGGGACTAGGTATTTT
TRBJ2-7 NA NA TRBV5-1 CASSLEEGYSWYF TGCGCCAGCAGCTTGGAAGAGGGCTACTCTTGGTACTTC
TRBJ1-2 TRBD1 NA TRBV27 CASSLNQGARYTF TGTGCCAGCAGTTTAAATCAGGGGGCGCGCTACACCTTC
TRBJ2-7 TRBD1 NA TRBV6-2/TRBV6-3 CASSVPTGGSNEQYF TGTGCCAGCAGTGTCCCAACAGGGGGCAGCAACGAGCAGTACTTC
TRBJ2-2 NA NA TRBV4-1 CASSQKQGELFF TGCGCCAGCAGCCAAAAACAGGGAGAGCTGTTTTTT